Described below is a single TCR beta chain sequence and its context. Its antigen is unknown. TCRdb passed the RT-PCR reads through MiXCR, listing each CDR3 protein once. The profile shows hundreds of thousands of distinct CDR3 sequences, 15% to 19% of them singletons. This sample stems from a study of response to subunit inactivated influenza vaccine. This CDR3 comprises 14 residues. CDR1 is DFQATT and CDR2 is SNEGSKA in the germline V gene (reference sequence). Trimming took 5 bases from V and 1 from J; bases not matched to a gene: 1. General study points: With each seasonal influenza vaccination, the authors suggested, few new T cells are recruited.

The genes are TRBV20-1 and TRBJ2-1; 11 nucleotides align to TRBD2. The sequence derives from a man between 45 and 60 years old who received an inactivated influenza vaccine. Sample: PBMCs from blood, taken approximately 13 days after vaccination. Here the CDR3 reads CSARLAGSYNEQFF. The CDR3 nucleotides are TGCAGTGCTCGACTAGCGGGATCCTACAATGAGCAGTTCTTC.